Sequencing of this T cell receptor (beta chain) was carried out in a study of blood T cell repertoires in COVID-19. Study details: COVID-19 samples from acute and convalescent phases originated in the United States, Italy and Spain.

There are a few counts of this clone. Seattle cases were enrolled at active infection and followed longitudinally. Sequencing was performed with immunoSEQ multiplex PCR; in TCRdb, only in-frame clones are kept and a portion is missing. The table records about 440,000 clones, about 91% of them present only once. Trimming removed 8 bases from V and 2 bases from J; junction bases left unmatched: 9. From germline, CDR1 is SQVTM and CDR2 ANQGSEA. CDR3 length: 14 amino acids. The genes are TRBV29-1 and TRBJ1-2; 9 bases match TRBD1. The TCR originated in a woman aged 45-65 years with COVID-19, enrolled during active disease. Sequencing was carried out using peripheral blood. The CDR3 loop reads CSSGSGTGNYGYTF. The CDR3 DNA follows: TGCAGCTCTGGGTCGGGGACAGGGAACTATGGCTACACCTTC. Full variable domain (remainder filled in from reference TRBV29-1 and TRBJ1-2): SAVISQKPSRDICQRGTSLTIQCQVDSQVTMMFWYRQQPGQSLTLIATANQGSEATYESGFVIDKFPISRPNLTFSTLTVSNMSPEDSSIYLCSSGSGTGNYGYTFGSGTRLTVV.